The 14 T cell receptor beta chains reported below all come from one sample, sequenced in a study of T cell responses to AZD1222 COVID-19 vaccine. The method was immunoSEQ multiplex PCR; TCRdb's version includes in-frame clones alone and lacks a portion of them. The data hold about 150,000 clones, with around nine tenths observed a single time. Here the sequenced sample was peripheral blood, taken on day 0 of AZD1222 vaccination. The receptors derive from an adult in good health.

The chain links TRBV7-9 to TRBJ2-1, with 9 bases fitting TRBD1. V shed 4 bases, J shed 5 bases, and the junction held 0 bases outside the gene matches. Germline V gene lookup returns CDR1 SEHNR and CDR2 FQNEAQ (reference sequence). CDR3 length equals 13 residues. CDR3 residues: CASSWDRDNEQFF. The DNA for the CDR3 is TGTGCCAGCAGCTGGGACAGGGACAATGAGCAGTTCTTC.

The chain links TRBV7-3 to TRBJ2-7, with D possibly matching TRBD2 (6 bases). Trimming removed 1 base from V and 5 bases from J, with 12 bases in between. There are 14 residues in the CDR3. Germline V lookup: CDR1 SGHTA, CDR2 FQGTGA. The CDR3 DNA reads TGTGCCAGCAGCTTAATGGGCGGGGCCGACGAGCAGTACTTC. It specifies CASSLMGGADEQYF.

This clone was found once. This rearrangement joins TRBV9 to TRBJ2-7; possible D gene TRBD2, 6 bases. The CDR3 is made up of 15 amino acids. Per the germline V gene, CDR1 is SGDLS and CDR2 is YYNGEE. The V and J ends lost 0 bases and 2 bases respectively, with 12 bases between them. The CDR3 protein is CASSVGPSVAYEQYF. CDR3 DNA sequence: TGTGCCAGCAGCGTAGGGCCTAGCGTTGCCTACGAGCAGTACTTC.

The chain combines TRBV7-6 with TRBJ1-6; no clear D gene. Looked up from germline, CDR1 is SGHVS and CDR2 is FNYEAQ. The CDR3 spans 15 residues. Between the trimmed V and J ends, which lost 2 bases and 3 bases, there was a span of 8 bases. The CDR3 loop is CASSLHGFYNSPLHF. The CDR3, as DNA: TGTGCCAGCAGCTTACACGGTTTCTATAATTCACCCCTCCACTTT.

This clone was observed a handful of times. The chain links TRBV11-2 to TRBJ2-5; 7 bases agree with TRBD2. Germline V lookup: CDR1 SGHAT, CDR2 FQNNGV. With 0 bases clipped from V and 5 bases from J, the junction kept 6 bases outside the gene matches. This CDR3 has 15 residues. DNA for the CDR3: TGTGCCAGCAGCTTAGAGGCGGGAGTATGGGAGACCCAGTACTTC. It codes for CASSLEAGVWETQYF.

J is TRBJ2-1 and V is TRBV3-1 (or the pseudogene TRBV3-2), with 16 bases matching TRBD2. V shed 5 bases, J shed 4 bases, and the junction held 2 bases outside the gene matches. This CDR3 contains 16 residues. The germline gives CDR1 LGHDT, CDR2 YNNKEL (reference sequence). The CDR3 sequence is CASSKGLAGGYNEQFF. CDR3 coding DNA: TGTGCCAGCAGCAAGGGACTAGCGGGAGGGTACAATGAGCAGTTCTTC.

V usage is TRBV11-2 and J usage is TRBJ2-3; D assignment may be TRBD1 or TRBD2 (6 bases each). The CDR3 consists of 15 residues. V was pared by 3 bases and J by 0 bases, with 10 bases between. Germline V gene data show CDR1 as SGHAT and CDR2 as FQNNGV. In DNA, the CDR3 is TGTGCCAGCAGCTTTCGGGGGCGCAGCACAGATACGCAGTATTTT. Amino acid sequence: CASSFRGRSTDTQYF. Filled out from reference TRBV11-2 and TRBJ2-3, the complete variable domain reads EAGVAQSPRYKIIEKRQSVAFWCNPISGHATLYWYQQILGQGPKLLIQFQNNGVVDDSQLPKDRFSAERLKGVDSTLKIQPAKLEDSAVYLCASSFRGRSTDTQYFGPGTRLTVL.

There are a few counts of this clone. This CDR3 reads CASRLSWAGANVLTF. The CDR3 coding sequence is TGTGCCAGCAGACTAAGCTGGGCTGGGGCCAACGTCCTGACTTTC. The chain carries TRBV7-2 and TRBJ2-6; D is unclear. Germline CDR1 reads SGHTA; CDR2 reads FQGNSA. With 6 bases removed from V and 2 bases from J, the gap between germline ends came to 11 bases. CDR3 length: 15 amino acids.

The chain combines TRBV7-6 with TRBJ1-5, with D perhaps matching TRBD1 (6 bases). Germline V gene data show CDR1 as SGHVS and CDR2 as FNYEAQ. Trimming left V 1 base short and J 4 bases short, with 8 bases between. The CDR3 is 14 residues long. The CDR3 sequence: CASSLEQGNQPQHF. The CDR3 bases are TGTGCCAGCAGCTTAGAGCAGGGGAATCAGCCCCAGCATTTT.

This clone was detected once. The V gene is TRBV5-1, the J gene TRBJ1-5, with 7 nucleotides matching TRBD1. V shed 3 bases, J shed 4 bases, and the junction held 7 bases outside the gene matches. CDR3 length equals 15 residues. The germline CDR1 and CDR2 sequences are SGHRS and YFSETQ. CDR3 protein: CASSSTGTENQPQHF. The DNA of the CDR3 is TGCGCCAGCAGCTCGACCGGGACAGAAAATCAGCCCCAGCATTTT.

J is TRBJ2-7 and V is TRBV27; 9 nucleotides agree with TRBD1. The V and J ends lost 2 bases and 5 bases, in that order; junction bases with no gene match: 1. Per the germline V gene, CDR1 is MNHEY and CDR2 is SMNVEV (reference sequence). There are 13 residues in the CDR3. CDR3 sequence reads: CASSLNRGHEQYF. The CDR3 DNA reads TGTGCCAGCAGTTTAAACAGGGGGCACGAGCAGTACTTC.

This clone appeared a few times. This chain links TRBV7-2 with TRBJ2-3; 11 bases are shared with TRBD2. The CDR3 runs to 15 residues. Looked up from germline, CDR1 is SGHTA and CDR2 is FQGNSA. J was trimmed by 6 bases and V by 2 bases; bases with no gene match: 4. For the CDR3, the DNA is TGTGCCAGCAGCTTACAAACTAGCGGGAGTGATACGCAGTATTTT. It translates to CASSLQTSGSDTQYF.

The chain combines TRBV6-5 with TRBJ2-5; D gene uncertain. The V and J ends lost 6 bases and 1 base respectively, with 9 bases between them. Looked up from germline, CDR1 is MNHEY and CDR2 is SVGAGI. The CDR3 has 13 residues. CDR3 sequence reads: CASSPTTQETQYF. The CDR3 DNA sequence: TGTGCCAGCAGCCCCACCACCCAAGAGACCCAGTACTTC.

V usage is TRBV5-4 and J usage is TRBJ2-7, with 8 nucleotides matching TRBD1. Germline-derived CDR1 and CDR2 are SGHNT and YYREEE (reference sequence). This CDR3 spans 13 amino acids. V lost 4 bases, J lost 5 bases, and 5 bases stayed unmatched. The CDR3 here is CASSMDRAHEQYF. The CDR3 bases are TGTGCCAGCAGCATGGACAGGGCCCACGAGCAGTACTTC. The full variable domain, in which reference TRBV5-4 and TRBJ2-7 provide the parts outside the CDR3, is ETGVTQSPTHLIKTRGQQVTLRCSSQSGHNTVSWYQQALGQGPQFIFQYYREEENGRGNFPPRFSGLQFPNYSSELNVNALELDDSALYLCASSMDRAHEQYFGPGTRLTVT.